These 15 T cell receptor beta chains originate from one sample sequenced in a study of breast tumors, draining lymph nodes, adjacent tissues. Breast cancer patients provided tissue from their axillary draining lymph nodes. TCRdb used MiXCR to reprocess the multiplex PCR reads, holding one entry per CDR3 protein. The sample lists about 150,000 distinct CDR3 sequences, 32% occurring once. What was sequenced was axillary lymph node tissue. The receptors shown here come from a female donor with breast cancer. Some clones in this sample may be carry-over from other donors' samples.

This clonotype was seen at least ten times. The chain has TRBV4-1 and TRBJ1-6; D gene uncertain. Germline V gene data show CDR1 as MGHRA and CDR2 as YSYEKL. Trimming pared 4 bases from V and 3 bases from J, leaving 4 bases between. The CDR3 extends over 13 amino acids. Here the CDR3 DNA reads TGCGCCAGCAGCCGGGACTATAATTCACCCCTCCACTTT. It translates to CASSRDYNSPLHF.

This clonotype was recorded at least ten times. The CDR3: CASSTYSGANVLTF. The CDR3 nucleotides are TGTGCCAGCAGCACCTACTCTGGGGCCAACGTCCTGACTTTC. The V call is TRBV7-2, the J call TRBJ2-6; D is unresolved. V shed 5 bases and J shed 0 bases, with 5 bases lying between them. The CDR3 contains 14 residues. Germline V gives CDR1 SGHTA, CDR2 FQGNSA.

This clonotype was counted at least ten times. DNA for the CDR3: TGTGCCAGCAGCGGGGCGGGGGGGGACACCGGGGAGCTGTTTTTT. This translates into CASSGAGGDTGELFF. V gene TRBV7-2 combines with J gene TRBJ2-2; 9 positions agree with TRBD2. V gave up 5 bases and J gave up 3 bases; unmatched junction bases: 4. This CDR3 spans 15 amino acids. In germline, CDR1 is SGHTA, CDR2 FQGNSA.

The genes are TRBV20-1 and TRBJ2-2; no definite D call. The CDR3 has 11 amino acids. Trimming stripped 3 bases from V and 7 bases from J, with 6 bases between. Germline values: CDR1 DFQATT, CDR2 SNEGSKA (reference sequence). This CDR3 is CSASNLGELFF. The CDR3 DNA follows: TGCAGTGCTAGTAACCTCGGGGAGCTGTTTTTT.

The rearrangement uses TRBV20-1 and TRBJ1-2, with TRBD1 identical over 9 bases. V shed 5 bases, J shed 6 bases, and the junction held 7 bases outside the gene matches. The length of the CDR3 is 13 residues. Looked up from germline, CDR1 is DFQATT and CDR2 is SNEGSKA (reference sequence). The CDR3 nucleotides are TGCAGTGCTCCCGGACAGGGGCAGAATGGCTACACCTTC. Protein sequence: CSAPGQGQNGYTF.

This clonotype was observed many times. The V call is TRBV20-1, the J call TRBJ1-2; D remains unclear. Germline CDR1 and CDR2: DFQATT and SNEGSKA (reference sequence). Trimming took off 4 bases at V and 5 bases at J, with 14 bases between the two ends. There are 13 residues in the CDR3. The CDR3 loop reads CSATRLAAYGYTF. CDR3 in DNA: TGCAGTGCTACCAGGTTAGCTGCTTATGGCTACACCTTC.

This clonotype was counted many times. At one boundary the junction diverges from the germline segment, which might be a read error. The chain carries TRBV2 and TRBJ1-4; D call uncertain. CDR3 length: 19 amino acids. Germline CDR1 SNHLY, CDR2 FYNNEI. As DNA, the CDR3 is TGTGCCAGCAGTGAGGCGGACGGCGGATTTGTGTCCCCTAATGAAAACCTGTTTTTT. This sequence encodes CASSEADGGFVSPNENLFF.

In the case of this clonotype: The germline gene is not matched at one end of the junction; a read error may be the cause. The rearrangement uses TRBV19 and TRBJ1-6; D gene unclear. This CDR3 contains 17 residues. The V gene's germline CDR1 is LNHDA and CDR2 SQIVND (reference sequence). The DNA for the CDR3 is TGTGCCAGTAGGAAAAGACGGGGAAGCTCCTATAATTCACCCCTCCCCTTT. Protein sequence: CASRKRRGSSYNSPLPF.

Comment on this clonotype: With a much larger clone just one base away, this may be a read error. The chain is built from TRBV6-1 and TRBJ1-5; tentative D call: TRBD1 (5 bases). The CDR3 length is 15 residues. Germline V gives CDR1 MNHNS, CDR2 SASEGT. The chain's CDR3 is CASSPQVVASQTSDF. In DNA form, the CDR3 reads TGTGCCAGCAGTCCACAGGTTGTGGCCTCACAAACTTCGGATTTT.

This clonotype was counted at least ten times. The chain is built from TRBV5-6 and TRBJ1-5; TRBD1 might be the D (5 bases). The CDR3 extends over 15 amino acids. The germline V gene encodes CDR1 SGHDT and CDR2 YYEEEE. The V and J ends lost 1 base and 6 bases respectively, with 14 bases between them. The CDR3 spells CASSLRQGGIQPQHF. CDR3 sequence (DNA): TGTGCCAGCAGCTTGAGGCAGGGAGGGATTCAGCCCCAGCATTTT.

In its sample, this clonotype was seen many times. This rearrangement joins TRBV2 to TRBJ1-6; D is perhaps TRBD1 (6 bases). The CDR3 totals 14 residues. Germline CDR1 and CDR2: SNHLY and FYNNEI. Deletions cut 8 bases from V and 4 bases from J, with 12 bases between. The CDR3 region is CASDRGSYNSPLHF. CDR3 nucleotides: TGTGCCAGCGATAGGGGGTCTTATAATTCACCCCTCCACTTT.

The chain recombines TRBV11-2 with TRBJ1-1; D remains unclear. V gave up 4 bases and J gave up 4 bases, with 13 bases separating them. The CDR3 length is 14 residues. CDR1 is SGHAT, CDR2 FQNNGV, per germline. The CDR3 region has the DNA TGTGCCAGCAGCTCAATGGGCCTGGGCACTGAAGCTTTCTTT. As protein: CASSSMGLGTEAFF.

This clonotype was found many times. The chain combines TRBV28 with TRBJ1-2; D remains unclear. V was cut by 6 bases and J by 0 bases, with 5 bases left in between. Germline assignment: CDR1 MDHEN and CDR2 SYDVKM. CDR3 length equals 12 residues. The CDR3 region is CASRFTNYGYTF. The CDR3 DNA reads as TGTGCCAGCAGGTTCACTAACTATGGCTACACCTTC.

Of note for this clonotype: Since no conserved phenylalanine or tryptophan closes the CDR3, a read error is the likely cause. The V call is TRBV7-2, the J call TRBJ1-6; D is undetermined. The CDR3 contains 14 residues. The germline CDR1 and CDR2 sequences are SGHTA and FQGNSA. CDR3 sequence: CASRRHPNNSPLHL. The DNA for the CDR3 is TGTGCCAGCAGAAGACACCCTAATAATTCGCCCCTCCACCTT.

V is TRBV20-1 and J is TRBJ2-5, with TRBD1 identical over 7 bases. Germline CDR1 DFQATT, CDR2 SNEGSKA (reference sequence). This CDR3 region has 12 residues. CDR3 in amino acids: CSPTGTDQPQYF. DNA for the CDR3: TGCAGCCCGACAGGGACGGATCAGCCCCAGTACTTC.